This T cell receptor beta chain was recovered during a study of CD8 T cells in Susac syndrome. Random hexamers primed reverse transcription of 0.5 to 1 ug RNA. TCRdb redid the calling of the immunoSEQ multiplex PCR reads with MiXCR, one entry per CDR3 protein. Among tens of thousands of distinct CDR3 sequences listed, roughly 94% were seen once. Whole-study findings and limits: The CD4+ T cell repertoires from Susac syndrome exhibited no clonal expansion.

Notes on this clonotype: What it binds is unknown.

TCR beta sequences were obtained from blood CD8+ and CD4+ T cells. The CDR3 is made up of 15 amino acids. J lost 0 bases, V lost 6 bases, and 3 bases had no gene match. The sequenced sample consisted of CD4+ T cells from PBMCs. This clonotype originated in a human donor with Susac syndrome. This chain connects TRBV23-1 to TRBJ2-4; 9 positions match TRBD2. TRBV23-1 is designated an ORF whose function remains uncertain. CDR3 coding DNA: TGCGCCAGCAGACTAGCGGGCGTAGCCAAAAACATTCAGTACTTC. It specifies CASRLAGVAKNIQYF.